The rows below give T cell receptor beta chains drawn from one sample of a study of a mutant IDH1 vaccine in newly diagnosed glioma. Method: immunoSEQ multiplex PCR; TCRdb's copy keeps in-frame clones and lacks some. This sample has around 99,000 clones; over 75% occur once, and the top ten carry around 7%. Sequenced here: PBMCs, sampled from a glioma patient treated with radiotherapy, temozolomide or both. These receptors were obtained from a man aged 35 to 55 with glioma. Each CDR3 is given with its conserved first and last residue. Fields, in order: J gene, D gene, clone size, V gene, CDR3 protein, CDR3 DNA. A D gene is named only where the DNA matches it firmly. Expanded clones are given a class, and other clones once, few, many or no size at all.

j_call: TRBJ1-5; d_call: .; clone_size: .; v_call: TRBV6-1; cdr3_aa: CASSNMGGNQPQHF; cdr3_nt: TGTGCCAGCAGTAACATGGGGGGCAATCAGCCCCAGCATTTT
j_call: TRBJ2-7; d_call: .; clone_size: .; v_call: TRBV27; cdr3_aa: CASTSLRLSYEQYF; cdr3_nt: TGTGCCAGCACCTCCTTAAGGCTCTCCTACGAGCAGTACTTC
j_call: TRBJ1-4; d_call: .; clone_size: once; v_call: TRBV29-1; cdr3_aa: CSVRPSGTEKLFF; cdr3_nt: TGCAGCGTTCGTCCCTCAGGGACGGAAAAACTGTTTTTT
j_call: TRBJ2-7; d_call: TRBD1; clone_size: .; v_call: TRBV13; cdr3_aa: CASKTSRGRVEQYF; cdr3_nt: TGTGCCAGCAAAACTTCCAGGGGGCGGGTCGAGCAGTACTTC
j_call: TRBJ2-4; d_call: .; clone_size: .; v_call: TRBV28; cdr3_aa: CASSSFREAKNIQYF; cdr3_nt: TGTGCCAGCAGTTCATTCAGAGAAGCCAAAAACATTCAGTACTTC
j_call: TRBJ2-7; d_call: TRBD2; clone_size: .; v_call: TRBV7-2; cdr3_aa: CASSIHSGGSYEQYF; cdr3_nt: TGTGCCAGCAGCATCCATAGCGGGGGCTCGTACGAGCAGTACTTC
j_call: TRBJ2-7; d_call: TRBD1; clone_size: .; v_call: TRBV10-3; cdr3_aa: CAISVSGQGMGEQYF; cdr3_nt: TGTGCCATCAGTGTCTCGGGACAGGGGATGGGCGAGCAGTACTTC
j_call: TRBJ2-5; d_call: TRBD2; clone_size: once; v_call: TRBV7-7; cdr3_aa: CASSSTSGGQETQYF; cdr3_nt: TGTGCTAGCAGCTCGACTAGCGGGGGCCAAGAGACCCAGTACTTC
j_call: TRBJ2-1; d_call: TRBD2; clone_size: few; v_call: TRBV29-1; cdr3_aa: CSVVLAGGAYNEQFF; cdr3_nt: TGCAGCGTTGTTCTAGCGGGAGGTGCCTACAATGAGCAGTTCTTC
j_call: TRBJ2-7; d_call: .; clone_size: .; v_call: TRBV7-9; cdr3_aa: CASSLLNYEQYF; cdr3_nt: TGTGCCAGCAGCTTATTAAACTACGAGCAGTACTTC
j_call: TRBJ2-7; d_call: .; clone_size: once; v_call: TRBV5-8; cdr3_aa: CASSPKPLHEQYF; cdr3_nt: TGTGCCAGCAGCCCGAAACCCCTGCACGAGCAGTACTTC
j_call: TRBJ2-7; d_call: TRBD2; clone_size: .; v_call: TRBV10-3; cdr3_aa: CAIAAGVGYEQYF; cdr3_nt: TGTGCCATCGCGGCGGGAGTGGGGTACGAGCAGTACTTC
j_call: TRBJ2-1; d_call: TRBD2; clone_size: .; v_call: TRBV5-8; cdr3_aa: CASSSGLGNNNEQFF; cdr3_nt: TGTGCCAGCAGCTCTGGACTAGGGAATAACAATGAGCAGTTCTTC
j_call: TRBJ1-5; d_call: TRBD1; clone_size: many; v_call: TRBV7-2; cdr3_aa: CASSLTGGGQPQHF; cdr3_nt: TGTGCCAGCAGCTTAACAGGGGGAGGTCAGCCCCAGCATTTT
j_call: TRBJ2-7; d_call: .; clone_size: .; v_call: TRBV5-4; cdr3_aa: CASSSTPRDPIYEQYF; cdr3_nt: TGTGCCAGCAGCTCAACCCCCCGGGACCCGATCTACGAGCAGTACTTC
j_call: TRBJ1-1; d_call: TRBD1; clone_size: .; v_call: TRBV4-2; cdr3_aa: CASSTGGPEAFF; cdr3_nt: TGTGCCAGCAGTACAGGGGGTCCTGAAGCTTTCTTT
j_call: TRBJ2-1; d_call: TRBD1; clone_size: .; v_call: TRBV7-2; cdr3_aa: CASSGQGGGYNEQFF; cdr3_nt: TGTGCCAGCAGCGGACAGGGGGGAGGCTACAATGAGCAGTTCTTC
j_call: TRBJ1-2; d_call: .; clone_size: .; v_call: TRBV29-1; cdr3_aa: CSVATNMRDVTF; cdr3_nt: TGCAGCGTTGCCACAAATATGCGGGACGTCACCTTC
j_call: TRBJ2-3; d_call: .; clone_size: .; v_call: TRBV9; cdr3_aa: CASSVVPGGFTDTQYF; cdr3_nt: TGTGCCAGCAGCGTAGTACCGGGGGGCTTCACAGATACGCAGTATTTT
j_call: TRBJ2-3; d_call: TRBD2; clone_size: .; v_call: TRBV7-9; cdr3_aa: CASSPRTSRGGAQYF; cdr3_nt: TGTGCCAGCAGCCCAAGGACCTCGCGGGGGGGGGCGCAGTATTTT
j_call: TRBJ1-1; d_call: .; clone_size: few; v_call: TRBV19; cdr3_aa: CASSILGGMNTEAFF; cdr3_nt: TGTGCCAGTAGTATCTTAGGGGGAATGAACACTGAAGCTTTCTTT
j_call: TRBJ1-3; d_call: TRBD1; clone_size: .; v_call: TRBV19; cdr3_aa: CASSISGGSGNTIYF; cdr3_nt: TGTGCCAGTAGTATCTCAGGGGGCTCTGGAAACACCATATATTTT
j_call: TRBJ2-3; d_call: TRBD1; clone_size: once; v_call: TRBV28; cdr3_aa: CASSLSGRGRDTQYF; cdr3_nt: TGTGCCAGCAGCCTCTCGGGCAGGGGGCGGGATACGCAGTATTTT
j_call: TRBJ2-1; d_call: .; clone_size: few; v_call: TRBV7-9; cdr3_aa: CASSLLDTSSYNEQFF; cdr3_nt: TGTGCCAGCAGCTTATTAGACACTAGCTCCTACAATGAGCAGTTCTTC
j_call: TRBJ2-3; d_call: .; clone_size: .; v_call: TRBV7-8; cdr3_aa: CASSFGADTQYF; cdr3_nt: TGTGCCAGCAGCTTTGGGGCAGATACGCAGTATTTT
j_call: TRBJ2-1; d_call: .; clone_size: .; v_call: TRBV4-1; cdr3_aa: CASSQEGALYNEQFF; cdr3_nt: TGCGCCAGCAGCCAAGAGGGGGCCCTCTACAATGAGCAGTTCTTC
j_call: TRBJ2-7; d_call: .; clone_size: .; v_call: TRBV30; cdr3_aa: CAWSSVPYEQYF; cdr3_nt: TGTGCCTGGAGTTCAGTCCCCTACGAGCAGTACTTC
j_call: TRBJ2-3; d_call: .; clone_size: .; v_call: TRBV30; cdr3_aa: CAWSGKDTQYF; cdr3_nt: TGTGCCTGGAGTGGAAAAGATACGCAGTATTTT
j_call: TRBJ2-2; d_call: .; clone_size: .; v_call: TRBV7-2; cdr3_aa: CASSLAGTGELFF; cdr3_nt: TGTGCCAGCAGCTTAGCGGGCACCGGGGAGCTGTTTTTT
j_call: TRBJ2-2; d_call: .; clone_size: few; v_call: TRBV7-3; cdr3_aa: CASSLSLGNTGELFF; cdr3_nt: TGTGCCAGCAGCTTATCTTTAGGAAACACCGGGGAGCTGTTTTTT
j_call: TRBJ1-2; d_call: TRBD1; clone_size: .; v_call: TRBV19; cdr3_aa: CASSTTGTNYGYTF; cdr3_nt: TGTGCCAGTAGTACGACAGGGACTAACTATGGCTACACCTTC
j_call: TRBJ2-7; d_call: TRBD1; clone_size: .; v_call: TRBV5-6; cdr3_aa: CASSLESGGHEQYF; cdr3_nt: TGTGCCAGCAGCTTGGAGTCAGGGGGTCACGAGCAGTACTTC
j_call: TRBJ1-2; d_call: .; clone_size: .; v_call: TRBV30; cdr3_aa: CAWSVQWQGRGYTF; cdr3_nt: TGTGCCTGGAGTGTACAGTGGCAGGGGCGAGGCTACACCTTC
j_call: TRBJ1-2; d_call: TRBD1; clone_size: .; v_call: TRBV5-4; cdr3_aa: CASSKTGERGYTF; cdr3_nt: TGTGCCAGCAGCAAGACAGGGGAGAGGGGCTACACCTTC
j_call: TRBJ2-2; d_call: TRBD1; clone_size: .; v_call: TRBV9; cdr3_aa: CASSYRDRDSGELFF; cdr3_nt: TGTGCCAGCAGCTACCGGGACAGGGATTCCGGGGAGCTGTTTTTT
j_call: TRBJ1-6; d_call: .; clone_size: .; v_call: TRBV6-5; cdr3_aa: CASSYKGTSSPLHF; cdr3_nt: TGTGCCAGCAGTTACAAGGGGACAAGTTCACCCCTCCACTTT
j_call: TRBJ1-1; d_call: .; clone_size: .; v_call: TRBV7-9; cdr3_aa: CASSQGNTEAFF; cdr3_nt: TGTGCCAGCAGCCAAGGCAACACTGAAGCTTTCTTT
j_call: TRBJ2-3; d_call: .; clone_size: .; v_call: TRBV5-6; cdr3_aa: CASSLPGGDTQYF; cdr3_nt: TGTGCCAGCAGCTTACCCGGGGGAGATACGCAGTATTTT
j_call: TRBJ2-7; d_call: TRBD1; clone_size: .; v_call: TRBV5-1; cdr3_aa: CASSLGSTGGEQYF; cdr3_nt: TGCGCCAGCAGCTTGGGTTCGACAGGGGGCGAGCAGTACTTC
j_call: TRBJ2-5; d_call: .; clone_size: .; v_call: TRBV19; cdr3_aa: CASSMALTLGETQYF; cdr3_nt: TGTGCCAGTAGTATGGCACTCACCCTGGGTGAGACCCAGTACTTC
j_call: TRBJ1-1; d_call: .; clone_size: few; v_call: TRBV2; cdr3_aa: CASSNRANTEAFF; cdr3_nt: TGTGCCAGCAGCAACAGGGCGAACACTGAAGCTTTCTTT
j_call: TRBJ2-7; d_call: .; clone_size: .; v_call: TRBV2; cdr3_aa: CASSDVSLSYEQYF; cdr3_nt: TGTGCCAGCAGTGATGTGAGTCTCTCCTACGAGCAGTACTTC
j_call: TRBJ1-1; d_call: .; clone_size: .; v_call: TRBV18; cdr3_aa: CASSQGSQGWDTEAFF; cdr3_nt: TGTGCCAGCTCACAAGGTTCCCAGGGCTGGGACACTGAAGCTTTCTTT
j_call: TRBJ1-4; d_call: .; clone_size: .; v_call: TRBV7-2; cdr3_aa: CASSPQGSTNEKLFF; cdr3_nt: TGTGCCAGCAGCCCCCAGGGGTCCACTAATGAAAAACTGTTTTTT
j_call: TRBJ2-5; d_call: TRBD2; clone_size: .; v_call: TRBV7-2; cdr3_aa: CASSLAPLLAGGETQYF; cdr3_nt: TGTGCCAGCAGCTTAGCTCCGCTCTTGGCGGGAGGAGAGACCCAGTACTTC